What follows are 5 T cell receptor beta chains derived from one specimen sequenced in a study of blood T cell repertoires in COVID-19. Assay used: immunoSEQ multiplex PCR; TCRdb lists only in-frame clones, some missing. The table has about 220,000 clones, roughly 75% seen once; the top ten hold around 7.3%. Sequences were obtained from peripheral blood. Every receptor here comes from a woman aged 65 to 85 with acute or convalescent COVID-19.

This sequence joins TRBV24-1 and TRBJ1-2; 7 bases fit TRBD1. The germline CDR1 and CDR2 sequences are KGHDR and SFDVKD. The J segment lost 10 bases and the V segment lost 2 bases, leaving 9 bases of the junction unmatched. This CDR3 contains 14 residues. This CDR3 reads CATSDSGTASYYTF. CDR3 nucleotides: TGTGCCACCAGTGATTCCGGGACAGCATCCTACTACACCTTC.

V is TRBV2 and J is TRBJ2-7, with 7 bases aligning to TRBD2. With V trimmed by 2 bases and J by 4 bases, 2 bases remained unmatched. Germline V gene lookup returns CDR1 SNHLY and CDR2 FYNNEI. This CDR3 comprises 13 residues. The CDR3 region has the DNA TGTGCCAGCAGTGAAAGGGAGGGTTACGAGCAGTACGTC. As protein: CASSEREGYEQYV.

The chain joins TRBV7-2 to TRBJ1-4; the match to TRBD1 covers 10 bases. V trimming: 5 bases; J trimming: 6 bases; junction bases outside the gene matches: 3. The CDR3 is 14 residues long. The germline CDR1 and CDR2 sequences are SGHTA and FQGNSA. The CDR3 here is CASSPGQGDEKLFF. The CDR3 DNA is TGTGCCAGCAGCCCAGGACAGGGGGATGAAAAACTGTTTTTT.

This chain uses TRBV3-1 (or the pseudogene TRBV3-2) with TRBJ1-4; D call uncertain. The V and J ends lost 3 bases and 3 bases respectively, with 8 bases between them. Per the germline V gene, CDR1 is LGHDT and CDR2 is YNNKEL (reference sequence). CDR3 length: 14 residues. The CDR3 is CASSHRQANEKLFF. The CDR3, as DNA: TGTGCCAGCAGCCATAGGCAGGCTAATGAAAAACTGTTTTTT.

This chain uses TRBV24-1 with TRBJ2-1; 7 nucleotides align to TRBD2. With 3 bases clipped from V and 2 bases from J, the junction kept 12 bases outside the gene matches. CDR3 length equals 18 residues. Per the germline V gene, CDR1 is KGHDR and CDR2 is SFDVKD. The CDR3 is CATSDRTPGAGTYNEQFF. Here the CDR3 DNA reads TGTGCCACCAGTGATCGAACCCCCGGAGCGGGGACCTACAATGAGCAGTTCTTC.